Listed here are 4 T cell receptor beta chains from one sample, sequenced in a study of molecular identifiers for immune sequencing clone quantification. TCRdb called the PCR reads again in MiXCR, with one record for every CDR3 protein. This table has some 320,000 distinct CDR3 sequences, about a fifth appearing once. The sequenced sample consisted of naive CD8+ T cells from blood, with Jurkat cell RNA spiked in. The subset here: FACS-sorted CD8+CD4-CCR7+CD45RA+ naive T cells. The receptors come from a human donor in good health. Some libraries in this study had Jurkat cell RNA spiked in.

This clonotype occurred many times. The chain carries TRBV12-3 or TRBV12-4 and TRBJ2-3; D possibly corresponds to TRBD2 (5 bases). V shed 5 bases and J shed 0 bases, with 12 bases lying between them. The CDR3 totals 15 residues. The CDR3 spells CASSQLEGSTDTQYF. The CDR3 DNA reads as TGTGCCAGCAGTCAGCTAGAGGGAAGCACAGATACGCAGTATTTT.

The genes are TRBV4-1 and TRBJ1-3; tentatively, D is TRBD1 (5 bases). Germline assignment: CDR1 MGHRA and CDR2 YSYEKL. V was trimmed by 0 bases and J by 2 bases, leaving 8 bases between them. This CDR3 spans 15 amino acids. CDR3 loop: CASSQEGVAGNTIYF. The CDR3 DNA follows: TGCGCCAGCAGCCAAGAGGGGGTTGCTGGAAACACCATATATTTT.

This clonotype came up many times. V gene TRBV29-1 combines with J gene TRBJ1-1; 7 bases match TRBD1. The length of the CDR3 is 15 residues. Losses at the gene ends were 1 base for V and 0 bases for J; bases not matched to a gene: 5. Germline V lookup: CDR1 SQVTM, CDR2 ANQGSEA. DNA for the CDR3: TGCAGCGTTGAAGGCAGGGGGAGTTTGAACACTGAAGCTTTCTTT. It codes for CSVEGRGSLNTEAFF.

This clonotype was detected only a few times. This chain uses TRBV19 with TRBJ1-5; 8 positions agree with TRBD1. The germline V gene encodes CDR1 LNHDA and CDR2 SQIVND (reference sequence). J gave up 1 base and V 1 base, and 0 bases lay outside the gene matches. This CDR3 is built from 15 residues. The CDR3 coding sequence is TGTGCCAGTAGTATAGGGACAGGGAGCAATCAGCCCCAGCATTTT. Amino acids: CASSIGTGSNQPQHF.